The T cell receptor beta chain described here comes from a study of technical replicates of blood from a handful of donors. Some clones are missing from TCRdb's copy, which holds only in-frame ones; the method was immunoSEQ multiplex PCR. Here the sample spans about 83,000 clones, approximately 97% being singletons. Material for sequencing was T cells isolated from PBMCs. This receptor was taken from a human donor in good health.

This CDR3 reads CASSLSSIYTEAFF. CDR3 nucleotides: TGTGCCAGCAGTTTAAGCTCCATCTACACTGAAGCTTTCTTT. The chain links TRBV27 to TRBJ1-1, with D unclear. Trimming took 2 bases from V and 3 from J, leaving 10 bases between them. CDR3 length: 14 amino acids. Per germline, CDR1 MNHEY and CDR2 SMNVEV (reference sequence).